These T cell receptor beta chains were read from a single sample in a study of cytomegalovirus exposure and HLA in healthy donors. Only in-frame clones appear in the TCRdb table, and some are missing; sequencing was by immunoSEQ multiplex PCR. Among over 110,000 clones listed, over 60% were seen once. The sample taken for sequencing was PBMCs. These TCRs come from a male donor in good health and CMV-seropositive. The CDR3 runs from the conserved cysteine through the conserved F or W. D genes are given only for firm matches. The listing skips clone size in some rows; elsewhere it reads once, few, many or a size class.

d_call	clone_size	v_call	j_call	cdr3_aa	cdr3_nt
-	-	TRBV5-1	TRBJ2-5	CASSSQETQYF	TGCGCCAGCAGCTCTCAAGAGACCCAGTACTTC
-	-	TRBV9	TRBJ2-4	CASSAQVGQNIQYF	TGTGCCAGCAGCGCACAGGTGGGTCAAAACATTCAGTACTTC
TRBD2	few	TRBV4-2	TRBJ2-3	CASSQDRRAGDTDTQYF	TGTGCCAGCAGCCAAGATAGGAGAGCGGGGGACACAGATACGCAGTATTTT
TRBD2	-	TRBV19	TRBJ2-1	CASSMISGGVNEQFF	TGTGCCAGTAGCATGATTAGCGGGGGGGTGAATGAGCAGTTCTTC
TRBD1	-	TRBV7-6	TRBJ2-7	CASSLSRTGNLSYEQYF	TGTGCCAGCAGCTTATCACGGACAGGGAACCTGTCCTACGAGCAGTACTTC
TRBD2	-	TRBV4-3	TRBJ2-6	CASSRGTSVGGANVLTF	TGCGCCAGCAGCCGGGGGACTAGCGTAGGTGGGGCCAACGTCCTGACTTTC
-	-	TRBV12-5	TRBJ2-7	CASGRTLLVLCEQYF	TGTGCTAGTGGACGGACTCTGCTAGTGCTCTGCGAGCAGTACTTC
-	-	TRBV5-4	TRBJ1-4	CASSSFPLRQSEKLFF	TGTGCCAGCAGCTCGTTCCCACTCCGACAAAGCGAAAAACTGTTTTTT
-	once	TRBV2	TRBJ1-5	CASGTDNQPQHF	TGTGCCAGCGGGACTGATAATCAGCCCCAGCATTTT
TRBD2	-	TRBV5-6	TRBJ2-7	CASSWARDYYEQYF	TGTGCCAGCAGCTGGGCACGGGACTACTACGAGCAGTACTTC
-	-	TRBV15	TRBJ2-2	CATSRAGVGTGELFF	TGTGCCACCAGCAGAGCGGGAGTGGGCACCGGGGAGCTGTTTTTT
-	-	TRBV27	TRBJ1-4	CASSGGVSEKLFF	TGTGCCAGCTCGGGGGGAGTTAGTGAAAAACTGTTTTTT
TRBD1	few	TRBV5-8	TRBJ2-1	CASSAGDRGQINEQFF	TGTGCCAGCAGCGCGGGGGACAGGGGGCAGATCAATGAGCAGTTCTTC
TRBD1	few	TRBV28	TRBJ2-2	CASRLDRVIFGELFF	TGTGCCAGCAGACTTGACAGGGTGATTTTCGGGGAGCTGTTTTTT
TRBD1	-	TRBV5-4	TRBJ1-2	CASSLGTGTYGYTF	TGTGCCAGCAGCTTGGGGACAGGAACCTATGGCTACACCTTC
-	-	TRBV28	TRBJ2-2	CATLVTSNTGELFF	TGTGCCACCCTAGTGACCTCGAACACCGGGGAGCTGTTTTTT
TRBD1	-	TRBV9	TRBJ2-5	CASSVEDRGFQETQYF	TGTGCCAGCAGCGTAGAGGACAGGGGGTTCCAAGAGACCCAGTACTTC
TRBD1	-	TRBV5-1	TRBJ1-4	CASSFGQGTEKLFF	TGCGCCAGCAGCTTTGGACAGGGGACTGAAAAACTGTTTTTT
TRBD1	-	TRBV4-2	TRBJ2-7	CASSQEWDRAYEQYF	TGTGCCAGCAGCCAAGAGTGGGACAGGGCCTACGAGCAGTACTTC
-	-	TRBV7-3	TRBJ2-7	CASSRDSGEQYF	TGTGCCAGCAGCCGGGACTCTGGCGAGCAGTACTTC
TRBD1	few	TRBV29-1	TRBJ2-7	CSVAEDREPYEQYF	TGCAGCGTTGCCGAAGACAGGGAACCCTACGAGCAGTACTTC
TRBD2	-	TRBV7-3	TRBJ2-1	CASSNGLAGYNEQFF	TGTGCCAGCAGCAACGGACTAGCGGGGTACAATGAGCAGTTCTTC
-	-	TRBV2	TRBJ2-5	CASSEALRGHKETQYF	TGTGCCAGCAGTGAAGCGCTTCGAGGGCACAAAGAGACCCAGTACTTC
-	-	TRBV5-8	TRBJ2-7	CASSLEARSPSEQYF	TGTGCCAGCAGCTTGGAGGCTAGATCGCCCAGCGAGCAGTACTTC
TRBD2	-	TRBV7-3	TRBJ2-1	CASSPRTSGGADYNEQFF	TGTGCCAGCAGCCCCAGGACTAGCGGGGGCGCGGACTACAATGAGCAGTTCTTC
TRBD2	-	TRBV5-1	TRBJ2-3	CASSLNAGAIDTQYF	TGCGCCAGCAGCTTGAATGCGGGAGCCATAGATACGCAGTATTTT
-	-	TRBV28	TRBJ2-1	CASSLAGTYNANEQFF	TGTGCCAGCAGTTTGGCCGGGACTTACAATGCTAATGAGCAGTTCTTC
TRBD1	-	TRBV9	TRBJ2-2	CASSRQGAGELFF	TGTGCCAGCAGCCGACAGGGGGCGGGGGAGCTGTTTTTT
-	-	TRBV5-1	TRBJ2-7	CASSLERGNYEQYF	TGCGCCAGCAGCTTGGAAAGGGGCAACTACGAGCAGTACTTC
-	-	TRBV5-4	TRBJ1-2	CASSFEENYGYTF	TGTGCCAGCAGCTTTGAAGAGAACTATGGCTACACCTTC
-	-	TRBV7-6	TRBJ2-3	CASSRVGAGRTDTQYF	TGTGCCAGCAGCAGGGTCGGGGCAGGGAGGACAGATACGCAGTATTTT
-	-	TRBV10-1	TRBJ2-7	CAVRAGEASLVENEQYF	TGCGCCGTACGCGCAGGAGAGGCTAGCCTAGTGGAAAACGAGCAGTACTTC
TRBD2	-	TRBV27	TRBJ2-1	CASSPNLILAGFYNEQFF	TGTGCCAGCAGTCCTAACTTAATACTAGCGGGGTTCTACAATGAGCAGTTCTTC
TRBD1	few	TRBV6-1	TRBJ2-1	CASSDDGQGSYNEQFF	TGTGCCAGCAGTGACGATGGACAGGGTTCCTACAATGAGCAGTTCTTC
TRBD2	-	TRBV6-1	TRBJ2-1	CASTRTSEKGEQFF	TGTGCCAGCACCCGGACTAGCGAAAAGGGTGAGCAGTTCTTC
-	-	TRBV9	TRBJ1-4	CASSSPWEEKLFF	TGTGCCAGCAGCTCCCCTTGGGAGGAAAAACTGTTTTTT
TRBD2	few	TRBV10-3	TRBJ2-3	CAIRTQSGTKTDTQYF	TGTGCCATCAGAACACAATCCGGGACTAAAACAGATACGCAGTATTTT
TRBD2	-	TRBV5-1	TRBJ2-7	CASSPWTSGNEQYF	TGCGCCAGCAGCCCCTGGACTAGCGGGAACGAGCAGTACTTC
TRBD1	-	TRBV5-1	TRBJ2-4	CASSKGQGDIQYF	TGCGCCAGCAGCAAAGGACAGGGGGACATTCAGTACTTC